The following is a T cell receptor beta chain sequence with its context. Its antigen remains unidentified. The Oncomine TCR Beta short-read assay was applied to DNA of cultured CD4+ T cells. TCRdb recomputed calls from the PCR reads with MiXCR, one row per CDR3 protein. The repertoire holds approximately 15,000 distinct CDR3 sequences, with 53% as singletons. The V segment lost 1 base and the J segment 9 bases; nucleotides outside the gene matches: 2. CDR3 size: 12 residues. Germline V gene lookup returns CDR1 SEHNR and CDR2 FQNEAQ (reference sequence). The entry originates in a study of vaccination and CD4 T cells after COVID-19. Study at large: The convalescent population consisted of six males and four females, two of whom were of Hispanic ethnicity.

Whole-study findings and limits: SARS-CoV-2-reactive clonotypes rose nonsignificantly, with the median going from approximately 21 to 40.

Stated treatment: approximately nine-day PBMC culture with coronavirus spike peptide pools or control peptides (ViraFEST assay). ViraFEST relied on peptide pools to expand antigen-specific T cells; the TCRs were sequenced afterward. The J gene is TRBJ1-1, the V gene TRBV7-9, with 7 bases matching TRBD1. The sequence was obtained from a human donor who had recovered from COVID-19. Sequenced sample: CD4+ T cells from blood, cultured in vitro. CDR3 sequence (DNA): TGTGCCAGCAGCTTAGGACAGGGCAAAGCTTTCTTT. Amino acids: CASSLGQGKAFF.